This T cell receptor (beta chain) was obtained from a study of OX40 agonist ivuxolimab in advanced cancers. Study-wide points: CD4+ and CD8+ blood T cells expanded clonally by week 6 at 0.1 to 3.0 mg/kg. CD8+ T cells showed, on average, more clonal expansion than CD4+ cells.

Sequencing used immunoSEQ multiplex PCR; TCRdb keeps in-frame clones, though not all of them. The sample records roughly 40,000 clones, about 88% being singletons. Worth noting for this clone: Antigen: not known.

Between the trimmed V and J ends, which lost 6 bases and 5 bases, there was a span of 13 bases. The germline V gene has CDR1 MGHRA and CDR2 YSYEKL. The CDR3 sequence is 13 residues long. The sequence was obtained from an adult with an advanced solid tumor such as melanoma, head and neck, liver or kidney cancer. The sequences come from CD4+ or CD8+ T cells sorted from blood, collected in a trial of the OX40 agonist ivuxolimab. The V call is TRBV4-1, the J call TRBJ1-1; TRBD1 is a possible D gene (6 bases). CDR3 region: CASRTQGGTEAFF. The CDR3, as DNA: TGCGCCAGCAGAACACAGGGAGGGACTGAAGCTTTCTTT.